This is a list of T cell receptor beta chains from one sample in a study of T cells in Graves' hyperthyroidism and ophthalmopathy. MiXCR, run by TCRdb on the multiplex PCR reads, gives a single entry per CDR3 protein. The sample consists of hundreds of thousands of distinct CDR3 sequences, less than 15% of them appearing once. The specimen was blood. The receptor set was obtained from a woman aged 18-30 years with Graves' hyperthyroidism. Both conserved end residues are part of each CDR3. D genes are given only for firm matches. Clone size appears in some rows only: once, few, many, or a class for an expanded clone.

j_call clone_size d_call v_call cdr3_aa cdr3_nt
TRBJ2-2 many TRBD1 TRBV3-1 CASSQEIWTGGARAGELFF TGTGCCAGCAGCCAAGAGATTTGGACAGGGGGCGCAAGGGCCGGGGAGCTGTTTTTT
TRBJ2-3 many TRBD1 TRBV4-1 CASSPGQGADTQYF TGCGCCAGCAGCCCGGGACAGGGGGCAGATACGCAGTATTTT
TRBJ2-7 many TRBD2 TRBV20-1 CSAVGTSGRAYEQYF TGCAGTGCTGTAGGGACTAGCGGGAGGGCCTACGAGCAGTACTTC
TRBJ1-1 many TRBD1 TRBV6-1 CASSDSHRGLGTEAFF TGTGCCAGCAGTGACTCCCATAGGGGGCTGGGCACTGAAGCTTTCTTT
TRBJ2-5 few NA TRBV14 CASSQAGYKGPRGETQYF TGTGCCAGCAGCCAAGCGGGGTATAAGGGCCCGCGAGGAGAGACCCAGTACTTC
TRBJ2-2 NA NA TRBV5-8 CASSLEWGVTGELFF TGTGCCAGCAGCTTGGAATGGGGCGTCACCGGGGAGCTGTTTTTT
TRBJ1-5 many NA TRBV6-1 CASRSGVEDSNQPQHF TGTGCCAGCAGATCGGGGGTTGAGGACAGCAATCAGCCCCAGCATTTT
TRBJ2-1 many NA TRBV18 CASSPRLVGGNEQFF TGTGCCAGCTCACCACGATTGGTGGGAGGCAATGAGCAGTTCTTC
TRBJ1-3 NA TRBD1 TRBV7-8 CASSPKQGLTGNTIYF TGTGCCAGCAGCCCTAAACAGGGGCTAACGGGAAACACCATATATTTT
TRBJ2-1 many TRBD2 TRBV7-9 CASSLSIAGVPRNEQFF TGTGCCAGCAGCTTAAGTATAGCGGGAGTTCCTCGGAATGAGCAGTTCTTC
TRBJ1-2 many NA TRBV28 CASSPPGLPISVGYTF TGTGCCAGCAGTCCTCCGGGCCTCCCGATCTCGGTAGGCTACACCTTC
TRBJ1-4 NA NA TRBV28 CATTGTLNEKLFF TGTGCCACTACCGGGACCCTAAATGAAAAACTGTTTTTT
TRBJ2-1 many NA TRBV5-1 CASSSSGGHNEQFF TGCGCCAGCAGCTCTTCAGGGGGGCACAATGAGCAGTTCTTC
TRBJ2-6 NA NA TRBV19 CASSIFSGSGANVLTF TGTGCCAGTAGTATTTTTAGCGGCTCTGGGGCCAACGTCCTGACTTTC
TRBJ2-3 many NA TRBV7-8 CASSIWASFGSDTQYF TGTGCCAGCAGCATATGGGCCTCCTTTGGCTCAGATACGCAGTATTTT
TRBJ2-7 many NA TRBV6-1 CASSEGSSGRFSSYEQYF TGTGCCAGCAGTGAGGGATCGAGTGGCAGATTCAGCTCCTACGAGCAGTACTTC
TRBJ1-1 many NA TRBV28 CASSLPLLNTEAFF TGTGCCAGCAGCCTTCCCCTCTTGAACACTGAAGCTTTCTTT
TRBJ2-2 NA NA TRBV24-1 CATTGAGTGELFF TGTGCCACCACGGGCGCCGGCACCGGGGAGCTGTTTTTT
TRBJ2-1 many NA TRBV3-1 CASSWKLYVYNEQFF TGTGCCAGCAGCTGGAAGCTCTATGTCTACAATGAGCAGTTCTTC
TRBJ2-1 many TRBD1 TRBV28 CAASRFRQGGNEQFF TGTGCCGCATCACGCTTCCGACAGGGCGGGAATGAGCAGTTCTTC
TRBJ2-3 many TRBD2 TRBV28 CASSLLAGGPADTQYF TGTGCCAGCAGTTTACTAGCGGGAGGGCCGGCAGATACGCAGTATTTT
TRBJ1-1 many TRBD1 TRBV6-2/TRBV6-3 CASSRSKGGKLAEAFF TGTGCCAGCAGCCGGAGTAAAGGGGGCAAGCTAGCTGAAGCTTTCTTT
TRBJ1-5 NA NA TRBV6-1 CASRPRNSNQPQHF TGTGCCAGCAGGCCCCGGAATAGCAATCAGCCCCAGCATTTT
TRBJ2-1 many NA TRBV29-1 CSVDESGSSYNEQFF TGCAGCGTTGACGAAAGCGGAAGCTCCTACAATGAGCAGTTCTTC
TRBJ2-7 NA TRBD1 TRBV5-8 CASSLDPLSEGQGAYEQYF TGTGCCAGCAGCTTAGACCCTCTTTCCGAGGGACAGGGGGCGTACGAGCAGTACTTC
TRBJ2-5 many NA TRBV28 CASSPRLNWESGETQYF TGTGCCAGCAGTCCCCGCCTGAACTGGGAGAGTGGGGAGACCCAGTACTTC
TRBJ2-3 many NA TRBV11-2 CASSPIGLARGSDTQYF TGTGCCAGCAGCCCGATAGGGCTAGCGCGGGGCTCAGATACGCAGTATTTT
TRBJ1-3 many NA TRBV2 CASRATGSGNTIYF TGTGCCAGCAGAGCGACAGGCTCTGGAAACACCATATATTTT
TRBJ1-3 NA NA TRBV5-1 CASSLDSRGNTIYF TGCGCCAGCAGCTTGGATTCGAGGGGAAACACCATATATTTT
TRBJ1-3 NA TRBD1 TRBV29-1 CSVDLGQGGDTIYF TGCAGCGTTGATCTCGGGCAGGGGGGAGACACCATATATTTT
TRBJ2-7 many NA TRBV6-1 CASSKPGSYEQYF TGTGCCAGCAGTAAACCGGGCAGCTACGAGCAGTACTTC
TRBJ2-7 many NA TRBV5-1 CASSLGQKYEQYF TGCGCCAGCAGCTTGGGACAGAAATACGAGCAGTACTTC
TRBJ1-3 NA NA TRBV7-9 CASSRVDSSGNTIYF TGTGCCAGCAGCCGGGTCGACAGCTCTGGAAACACCATATATTTT
TRBJ2-2 few NA TRBV12-3/TRBV12-4 CASSWGDPNTGELFF TGTGCCAGCAGTTGGGGGGATCCGAACACCGGGGAGCTGTTTTTT
TRBJ2-5 few NA TRBV2 CASASREETQYF TGTGCCAGCGCAAGCAGAGAAGAGACCCAGTACTTC